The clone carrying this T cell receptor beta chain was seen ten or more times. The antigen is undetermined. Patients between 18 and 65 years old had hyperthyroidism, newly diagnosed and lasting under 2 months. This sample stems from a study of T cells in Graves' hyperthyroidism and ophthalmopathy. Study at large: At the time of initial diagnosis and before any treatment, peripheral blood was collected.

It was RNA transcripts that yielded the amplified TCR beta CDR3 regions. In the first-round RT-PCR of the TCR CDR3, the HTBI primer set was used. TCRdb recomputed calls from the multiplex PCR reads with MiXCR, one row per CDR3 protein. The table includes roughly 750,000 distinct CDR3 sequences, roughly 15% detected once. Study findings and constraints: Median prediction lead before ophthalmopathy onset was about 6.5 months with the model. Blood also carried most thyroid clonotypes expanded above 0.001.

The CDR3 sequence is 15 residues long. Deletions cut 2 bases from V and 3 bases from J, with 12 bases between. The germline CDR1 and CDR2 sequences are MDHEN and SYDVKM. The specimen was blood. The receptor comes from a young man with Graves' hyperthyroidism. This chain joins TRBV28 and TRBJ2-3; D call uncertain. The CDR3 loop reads CASSLRSPLTDTQYF. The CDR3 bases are TGTGCCAGCAGTTTAAGATCCCCTTTGACAGATACGCAGTATTTT.